One sample yielded the 7 T cell receptor beta chains listed below, sequenced in a study of shared clonotypes between healthy human individuals. Method: immunoSEQ multiplex PCR; TCRdb's copy keeps in-frame clones and lacks some. Found here are millions of clones, 95% of them singletons; the top ten hold 0.13%. The specimen was naive CD4+ T cells sorted from blood. The sample's subset: CD45RA+ positively selected. These receptors all come from a man between 18 and 35 years old in good health.

The V gene is TRBV4-1, the J gene TRBJ2-1; TRBD2 matches at 9 bases. Trimming cost V 1 base and J 4 bases; bases outside gene matches: 11. Looked up from germline, CDR1 is MGHRA and CDR2 is YSYEKL. CDR3 size: 18 residues. DNA for the CDR3: TGCGCCAGCAGCCAAGTGGACCTGGGTCTAGCGGGATACAATGAGCAGTTCTTC. Translation gives CASSQVDLGLAGYNEQFF.

This rearrangement joins TRBV7-9 to TRBJ1-4, with a weak D call TRBD1 (6 bases). This CDR3 spans 15 amino acids. V shed 8 bases and J shed 3 bases, with 16 bases lying between them. Germline loops: CDR1 SEHNR, CDR2 FQNEAQ (reference sequence). The CDR3 region has the DNA TGTGCCAGCCATCCTAAGACAGGCCCTAATGAAAAACTGTTTTTT. Translated: CASHPKTGPNEKLFF. The whole variable domain, remainder taken from reference TRBV7-9 and TRBJ1-4, is DTGVSQNPRHKITKRGQNVTFRCDPISEHNRLYWYRQTLGQGPEFLTYFQNEAQLEKSRLLSDRFSAERPKGSFSTLEIQRTEQGDSAMYLCASHPKTGPNEKLFFGSGTQLSVL.

This chain joins TRBV7-2 and TRBJ2-1, with D possibly being TRBD2 (5 bases). The CDR3 runs to 14 residues. Germline CDR1 and CDR2: SGHTA and FQGNSA. V dropped 5 bases and J dropped 8 bases, with 16 bases sitting between them. The CDR3 is CASSQVGNVYEQFF. CDR3 nucleotides: TGTGCCAGCAGCCAGGTCGGGAATGTGTATGAGCAGTTCTTC.

The J gene is TRBJ2-3, the V gene TRBV10-1, with 10 bases fitting TRBD1. The V and J ends lost 8 bases and 3 bases, in that order; junction bases with no gene match: 2. Looked up from germline, CDR1 is WNHNN and CDR2 is SYGVQD (reference sequence). This CDR3 is built from 13 residues. CDR3 amino acids: CASGDRGTDTQYF. The CDR3, as DNA: TGCGCCAGCGGGGACAGGGGTACAGATACGCAGTATTTT.

V usage is TRBV7-9 and J usage is TRBJ2-2; possible D gene TRBD2, 6 bases. Germline V gene lookup returns CDR1 SEHNR and CDR2 FQNEAQ (reference sequence). The CDR3 consists of 14 residues. The V gene lost 4 bases and the J gene lost 5 bases, with 11 bases spanning the gap. For the CDR3, the DNA is TGTGCCAGCAGCTCACTAGCCCCAACCGGGGAGCTGTTTTTT. As protein: CASSSLAPTGELFF. Together with reference TRBV7-9 and TRBJ2-2, the CDR3 gives the full variable domain: DTGVSQNPRHKITKRGQNVTFRCDPISEHNRLYWYRQTLGQGPEFLTYFQNEAQLEKSRLLSDRFSAERPKGSFSTLEIQRTEQGDSAMYLCASSSLAPTGELFFGEGSRLTVL.

The chain links TRBV15 to TRBJ1-5; a possible D gene is TRBD1 (5 bases). The V end lost 0 bases, the J end lost 0 bases, and 9 bases lay between the germline ends. The CDR3 sequence is 16 residues long. Per germline, CDR1 LNHNV and CDR2 YYDKDF (reference sequence). CDR3 protein: CATSREGHLSNQPQHF. CDR3 coding DNA: TGTGCCACCAGCAGAGAAGGACATCTTAGCAATCAGCCCCAGCATTTT.

The chain recombines TRBV6-5 with TRBJ2-7; 8 nucleotides agree with TRBD2. V lost 2 bases to trimming and J lost 6 bases; unmatched junction nucleotides: 9. The germline CDR1 and CDR2 sequences are MNHEY and SVGAGI. This CDR3 spans 15 amino acids. CDR3 sequence: CASSYAGGGLTEQYF. In DNA, the CDR3 is TGTGCCAGCAGTTACGCCGGGGGGGGGCTCACCGAGCAGTACTTC.